This note documents a single T cell receptor (beta chain) sequence. Its antigen is not identified. TCRdb's table, derived via immunoSEQ multiplex PCR, lists solely in-frame clones and lacks some. This sample has tens of thousands of clones, with roughly 90% found just once. This entry belongs to a study of OX40 agonist ivuxolimab in advanced cancers. Study observations and caveats: The expanded peripheral T cells' antigen specificity was not determined.

The receptor comes from an adult with an advanced solid tumor such as melanoma, head and neck, liver or kidney cancer. Sequences were derived from CD4+ or CD8+ T cells sorted from blood, sampled in a trial of the OX40 agonist ivuxolimab.

The CDR3 DNA reads TGTGCCACCAGCAGAGAAAAAGCTAGAACTAACTATGGCTACACCTTC. Its translation: CATSREKARTNYGYTF. This chain uses TRBV15 with TRBJ1-2; D ambiguous. The CDR3 has 16 amino acids. Per the germline V gene, CDR1 is LNHNV and CDR2 is YYDKDF (reference sequence). V dropped 0 bases and J dropped 0 bases, with 11 bases sitting between them.